The entry below gives a single T cell receptor (beta chain) sequence along with its context. Its specificity is unknown. One entry per CDR3 protein results from TCRdb running MiXCR on the multiplex PCR reads. The table includes about 22,000 distinct CDR3 sequences, 45% to 75% detected once. The sample is drawn from a study of breast tumors, draining lymph nodes, adjacent tissues. Whole-study results and caveats: Compared with lymph nodes, tumors were less diverse; compared with nontumor tissue, more. Compared with basal-like, luminal-like tumors shared significantly more repertoire with nontumor tissue. Most tumor T cells seemingly derive from lymph node, then expand in tumor. The lymph node origin of tumor T cells was framed as consistent with a hypothesis, not demonstrated.

Trimming removed 7 bases from V and 0 bases from J; junction bases left unmatched: 5. From germline, CDR1 is SNHLY and CDR2 FYNNEI. The CDR3 totals 16 residues. Sequenced input: breast tumor tissue. This chain connects TRBV2 to TRBJ1-6; 8 bases line up with TRBD1. The source of this sequence is a female donor with breast cancer. Some clones in this sample may be carry-over from other donors' samples. The CDR3, as DNA: TGTGCCAGCAACAGGGACAGGCGCTCCTATAATTCACCCCTCCACTTT. It codes for CASNRDRRSYNSPLHF. The full variable domain, its missing parts supplied by reference TRBV2 and TRBJ1-6, is EPEVTQTPSHQVTQMGQEVILRCVPISNHLYFYWYRQILGQKVEFLVSFYNNEISEKSEIFDDQFSVERPDGSNFTLKIRSTKLEDSAMYFCASNRDRRSYNSPLHFGNGTRLTVT.